This T cell receptor (beta chain) was sequenced for a study of beta chain features in type 1 diabetes. A CD45RO/CCR7/CD25/CD127/CD95/CD27 panel sorted naive, central memory, regulatory and stem cell-like memory CD4+ cells. Study-wide points: Researchers report that Type 1 diabetes patients had moderately but significantly shorter TCRB CDR3s across all four CD4+ subsets. Shorter templates might be favored by PCR, equally in patients and controls.

V lost 3 bases and J 4 bases, leaving 11 bases between the germline ends. The CDR3 has 14 amino acids. Germline V lookup: CDR1 MDHEN, CDR2 SYDVKM. On this clone: Its target is unknown.

Reverse transcription of all isolated RNA meant that expressed TCRB transcripts were sequenced. Sequencing used immunoSEQ multiplex PCR; TCRdb keeps in-frame clones, though not all of them. The sample contains hundreds of thousands of clones, 13% of which appear only once. The J gene is TRBJ2-3, the V gene TRBV28, with D maybe TRBD2 (6 bases). This receptor was taken from a man between 18 and 29 years old with type 1 diabetes. Sequencing was done on a sample of naive CD4+ T cells from blood. The CDR3 loop reads CASSFPRGSDTQYF. The CDR3 DNA is TGTGCCAGCAGTTTCCCCCGGGGGTCAGATACGCAGTATTTT.